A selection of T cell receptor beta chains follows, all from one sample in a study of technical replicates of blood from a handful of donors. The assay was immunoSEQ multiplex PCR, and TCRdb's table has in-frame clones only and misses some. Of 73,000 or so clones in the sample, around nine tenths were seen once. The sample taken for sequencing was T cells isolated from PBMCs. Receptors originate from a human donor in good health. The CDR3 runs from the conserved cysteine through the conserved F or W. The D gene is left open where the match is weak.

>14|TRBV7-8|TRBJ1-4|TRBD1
TGTGCCAGCAGCTTAGGGGGACAGCTGAAAATACTGTTTTTT
CASSLGGQLKILFF
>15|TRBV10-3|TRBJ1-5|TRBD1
TGTGCCATCAGCTTGACAGGGGGACCGAATCAGCCCCAGCATTTT
CAISLTGGPNQPQHF
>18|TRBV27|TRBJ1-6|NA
TGTGCCAGCAGTCCGACATCAAACAGGGTTGTCTATAATTCACCCCTCCACTTT
CASSPTSNRVVYNSPLHF
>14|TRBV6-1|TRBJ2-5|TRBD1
TGTGCCAGCAGATACCAGGGGGCCAAGGAGACCCAGTACTTC
CASRYQGAKETQYF
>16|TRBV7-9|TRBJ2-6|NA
TGTGCCAGCAGCCGTTTATTTCCCTCTGGGGCCAACGTCCTGACTTTC
CASSRLFPSGANVLTF
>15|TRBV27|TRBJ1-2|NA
TGTGCCAGCAGTTCATCGACGGAGCGCTTCTATGGCTACACCTTC
CASSSSTERFYGYTF
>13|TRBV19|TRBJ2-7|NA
TGTGCCAGTAGCATCTGGCAATCCTACGAGCAGTACTTC
CASSIWQSYEQYF
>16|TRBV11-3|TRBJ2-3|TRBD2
TGTGCCAGCAGCTTAGGGCGGGAGTGGAGCACAGATACGCAGTATTTT
CASSLGREWSTDTQYF
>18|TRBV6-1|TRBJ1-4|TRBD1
TGTGCCAGCAGTGTGCCCGGGACAGGGGCTGTGTATGGTGAAAAACTGTTTTTT
CASSVPGTGAVYGEKLFF
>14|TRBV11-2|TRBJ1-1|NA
TGTGCCAGCAGATCGATTCAGGGAAACACTGAAGCTTTCTTT
CASRSIQGNTEAFF
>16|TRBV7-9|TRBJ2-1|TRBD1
TGTGCCAGCAGCTCCCAGAGGACAGGGGACTACAATGAGCAGTTCTTC
CASSSQRTGDYNEQFF
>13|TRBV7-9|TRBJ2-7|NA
TGTGCCAGCAGCCTGACCACTACGGGGGAGCAGTACTTC
CASSLTTTGEQYF
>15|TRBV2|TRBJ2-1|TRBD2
TGTGCCAGCAGTGAATCGGGAGGTTCCTACAATGAGCAGTTCTTC
CASSESGGSYNEQFF
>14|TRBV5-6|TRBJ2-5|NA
TGTGCCAGCAGCATAGGACAGTTCCAAGAGACCCAGTACTTC
CASSIGQFQETQYF